The 13 T cell receptor beta chains presented below share a single source sample, sequenced in a study of blood T cell repertoires in COVID-19. Assay: immunoSEQ multiplex PCR; the TCRdb copy retains only in-frame clones and omits some. The table has 400,000 or so clones, approximately 85% seen once. The sample comprised PBMCs or T cells enriched from blood (not recorded which). The receptors were gathered from a woman in her 40s with acute COVID-19.

This clone was picked up one time. The genes are TRBV21-1 and TRBJ1-6; the table names TRBD1, a call not compared with the DNA. TRBV21-1 is a pseudogene locus. The CDR3 has 18 amino acids. The CDR3 is CASSKVTGQRVYNSPLHF. The CDR3 DNA reads as TGTGCCAGCAGCAAAGTAACGGGACAGAGAGTCTATAATTCACCCCTCCACTTT.

The chain links TRBV9 to TRBJ2-3; D possibly corresponds to TRBD2 (5 bases). This CDR3 is built from 15 residues. Trimming took off 0 bases at V and 1 base at J, with 9 bases between the two ends. Per germline, CDR1 SGDLS and CDR2 YYNGEE. This CDR3 is CASSVESGGTDTQYF. For the CDR3, the DNA is TGTGCCAGCAGCGTAGAATCCGGGGGCACAGATACGCAGTATTTT.

This clone has just a few counts. The rearrangement links TRBV3-1 (or the pseudogene TRBV3-2) to TRBJ1-3; no clear D. The V gene lost 4 bases and the J gene lost 3 bases, with 16 bases spanning the gap. Germline V gene sequence: CDR1 LGHDT, CDR2 YNNKEL (reference sequence). This CDR3 comprises 16 residues. The CDR3: CASSPQARVGGNTIYF. The CDR3, as DNA: TGTGCCAGCAGCCCCCAGGCGCGGGTAGGTGGAAACACCATATATTTT.

The V gene is TRBV9, the J gene TRBJ2-5; 12 bases align to TRBD2. The junction had 4 bases not matched to a gene; V was cut back by 2 bases and J by 5 bases. CDR1 SGDLS and CDR2 YYNGEE come from the germline V gene. CDR3 length: 15 residues. The CDR3 sequence is CASSVTSGGRETQYF. Written as DNA, the CDR3 is TGTGCCAGCAGCGTGACTAGCGGGGGCCGGGAGACCCAGTACTTC.

V usage is TRBV21-1 and J usage is TRBJ2-7; TRBD1, the D gene given by the table, was not confirmed from the DNA. TRBV21-1 is reported as a pseudogene. This CDR3 contains 13 residues. CDR3 region: CASSKGQEYEQYF. The CDR3, as DNA: TGTGCCAGCAGCAAAGGACAGGAATACGAGCAGTACTTC.

This clone was seen just once. The rearrangement joins TRBV5-1 to TRBJ1-2; unclear D gene. The ends were cut back, 2 bases at V and 4 bases at J, with 6 bases in the middle. This CDR3 region has 12 residues. Germline V gene lookup returns CDR1 SGHRS and CDR2 YFSETQ. The CDR3 spells CASSFEGYGYTF. Here the CDR3 DNA reads TGCGCCAGCAGCTTTGAGGGCTATGGCTACACCTTC. The full variable domain, its missing parts supplied by reference TRBV5-1 and TRBJ1-2, is KAGVTQTPRYLIKTRGQQVTLSCSPISGHRSVSWYQQTPGQGLQFLFEYFSETQRNKGNFPGRFSGRQFSNSRSEMNVSTLELGDSALYLCASSFEGYGYTFGSGTRLTVV.

The chain couples TRBV28 to TRBJ2-2, with 12 bases aligning to TRBD1. The CDR3 is made up of 18 amino acids. The germline gives CDR1 MDHEN, CDR2 SYDVKM. V shed 4 bases, J shed 5 bases, and the junction held 11 bases outside the gene matches. The CDR3 region is CASSSRLRDRGRTGELFF. In DNA form, the CDR3 reads TGTGCCAGCAGTTCACGACTAAGGGACAGGGGGCGTACCGGGGAGCTGTTTTTT.

A single count supports this clone. The genes are TRBV4-1 and TRBJ2-7, with TRBD2 as a possible D gene (6 bases). CDR1 and CDR2 (germline): MGHRA, YSYEKL. The CDR3 runs to 15 residues. V lost 0 bases, J lost 2 bases, and 11 bases lay in between. The CDR3 loop is CASSQEGGFTYEQYF. The CDR3 DNA is TGCGCCAGCAGCCAAGAGGGAGGTTTCACCTACGAGCAGTACTTC.

V and J are TRBV28 and TRBJ1-1; 9 bases agree with TRBD1. Germline-derived CDR1 and CDR2 are MDHEN and SYDVKM. V lost 5 bases, J lost 3 bases, and 13 bases stayed unmatched. CDR3 length: 17 residues. This CDR3 is CASSQTPGQGSDTEAFF. CDR3 bases: TGTGCCAGCAGTCAAACGCCGGGACAGGGATCTGACACTGAAGCTTTCTTT.

The J gene is TRBJ2-7, the V gene TRBV27, with 10 bases lining up with TRBD1. Germline CDR1 is MNHEY and CDR2 is SMNVEV (reference sequence). V gave up 8 bases and J gave up 3 bases; unmatched junction bases: 19. CDR3 length: 18 residues. The chain's CDR3 is CASFAGTGAPRNRYEQYF. CDR3 sequence (DNA): TGTGCCAGCTTCGCCGGGACAGGGGCCCCGAGAAACCGCTACGAGCAGTACTTC.

This clone was counted a single time. V gene TRBV24-1 combines with J gene TRBJ2-3, with a possible D match to TRBD1 (5 bases). The CDR3 has 15 residues. V lost 8 bases and J 0 bases, leaving 14 bases between the germline ends. From germline, CDR1 is KGHDR and CDR2 SFDVKD. The CDR3 DNA sequence: TGTGCCACCACGTTGGGCAGGGTTAGCACAGATACGCAGTATTTT. Residues: CATTLGRVSTDTQYF.

J is TRBJ1-2 and V is TRBV27; D is ambiguous. Looked up from germline, CDR1 is MNHEY and CDR2 is SMNVEV (reference sequence). The V gene lost 5 bases and the J gene lost 7 bases, with 26 bases spanning the gap. This CDR3 is 17 amino acids long. The CDR3 DNA reads as TGTGCCAGCAGTACCACCCCCCGGCAGGCTCGCTATGGTGGCTACACCTTC. Translated, it gives CASSTTPRQARYGGYTF.

The V and J genes are TRBV30 and TRBJ1-2; maybe TRBD1 (6 bases). Germline V CDR1 and CDR2: GTSNPN, SVGIG (reference sequence). The CDR3 has 12 amino acids. The ends were cut back, 6 bases at V and 4 bases at J, with 12 bases in the middle. CDR3 in DNA: TGTGCCTGTACAGGGCTCCTCTATGGCTACACCTTC. Its translation is CACTGLLYGYTF.